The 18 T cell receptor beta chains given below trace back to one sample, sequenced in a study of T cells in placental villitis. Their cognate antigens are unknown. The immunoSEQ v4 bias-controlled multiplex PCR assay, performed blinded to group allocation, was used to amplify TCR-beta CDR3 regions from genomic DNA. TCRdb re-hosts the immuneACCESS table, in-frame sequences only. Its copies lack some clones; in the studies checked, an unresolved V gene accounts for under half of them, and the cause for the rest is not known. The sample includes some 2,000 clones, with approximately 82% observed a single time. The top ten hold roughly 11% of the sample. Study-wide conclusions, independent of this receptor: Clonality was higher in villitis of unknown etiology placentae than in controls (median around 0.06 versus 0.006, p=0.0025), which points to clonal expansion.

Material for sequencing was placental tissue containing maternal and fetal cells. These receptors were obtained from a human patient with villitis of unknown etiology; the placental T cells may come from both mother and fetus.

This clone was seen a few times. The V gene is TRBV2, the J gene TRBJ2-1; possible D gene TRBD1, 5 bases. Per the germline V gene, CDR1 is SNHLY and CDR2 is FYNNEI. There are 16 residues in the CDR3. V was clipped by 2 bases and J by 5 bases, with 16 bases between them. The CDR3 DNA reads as TGTGCCAGCAGTGAATTAAGACAGTCCCCCAACAATGAGCAGTTCTTC. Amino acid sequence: CASSELRQSPNNEQFF.

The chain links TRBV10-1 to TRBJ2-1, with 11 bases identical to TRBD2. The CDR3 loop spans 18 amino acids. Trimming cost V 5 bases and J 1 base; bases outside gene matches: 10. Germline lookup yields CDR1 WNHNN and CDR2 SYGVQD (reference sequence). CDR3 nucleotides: TGCGCCAGCAGTCCCGGGACTAGCGGAATTCAATCCTACAATGAGCAGTTCTTC. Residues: CASSPGTSGIQSYNEQFF.

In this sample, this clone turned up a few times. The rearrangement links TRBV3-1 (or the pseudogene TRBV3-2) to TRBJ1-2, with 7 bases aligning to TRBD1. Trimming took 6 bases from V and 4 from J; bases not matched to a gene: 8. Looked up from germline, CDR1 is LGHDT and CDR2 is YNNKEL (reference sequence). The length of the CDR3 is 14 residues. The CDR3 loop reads CASRLEGQSYGYTF. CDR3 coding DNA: TGTGCCAGCAGATTAGAGGGACAGTCCTATGGCTACACCTTC.

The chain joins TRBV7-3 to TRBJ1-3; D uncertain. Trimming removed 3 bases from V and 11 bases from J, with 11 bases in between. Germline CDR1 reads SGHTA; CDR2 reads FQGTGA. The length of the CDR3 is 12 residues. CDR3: CASSFSVTAIYF. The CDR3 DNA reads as TGTGCCAGCAGCTTCAGTGTGACGGCCATATATTTT.

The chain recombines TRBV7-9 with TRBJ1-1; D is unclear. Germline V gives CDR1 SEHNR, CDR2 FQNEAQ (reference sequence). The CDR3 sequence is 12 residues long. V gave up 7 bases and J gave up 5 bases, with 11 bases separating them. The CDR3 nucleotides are TGTGCCAGCAACATTGGAGGGACTGAAGCTTTCTTT. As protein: CASNIGGTEAFF.

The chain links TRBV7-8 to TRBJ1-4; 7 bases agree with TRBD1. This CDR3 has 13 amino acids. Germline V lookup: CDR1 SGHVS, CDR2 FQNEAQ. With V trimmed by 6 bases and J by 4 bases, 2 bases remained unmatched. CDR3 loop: CASRGQFNEKLFF. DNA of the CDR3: TGTGCCAGCAGGGGACAGTTTAATGAAAAACTGTTTTTT.

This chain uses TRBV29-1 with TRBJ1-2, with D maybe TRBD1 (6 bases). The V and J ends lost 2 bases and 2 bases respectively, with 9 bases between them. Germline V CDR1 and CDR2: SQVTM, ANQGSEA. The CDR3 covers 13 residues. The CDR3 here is CSVESGTNYGYTF. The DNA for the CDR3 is TGCAGCGTTGAATCCGGGACAAACTATGGCTACACCTTC.

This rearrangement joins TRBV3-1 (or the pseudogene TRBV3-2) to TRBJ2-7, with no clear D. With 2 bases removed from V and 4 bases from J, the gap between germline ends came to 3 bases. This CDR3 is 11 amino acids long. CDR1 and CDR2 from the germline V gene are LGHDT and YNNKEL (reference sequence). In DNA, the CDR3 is TGTGCCAGCAGCCAAATGTACGAGCAGTACTTC. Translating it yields CASSQMYEQYF.

This CDR3 reads CASSLLAGSYNEQFF. For the CDR3, the DNA is TGTGCCAGCAGCTTACTAGCGGGCTCCTACAATGAGCAGTTCTTC. The chain has TRBV7-2 and TRBJ2-1; 8 bases are a match to TRBD2. V was pared by 2 bases and J by 0 bases, with 0 bases of the junction left unmatched. Germline values: CDR1 SGHTA, CDR2 FQGNSA. This CDR3 is built from 15 residues.

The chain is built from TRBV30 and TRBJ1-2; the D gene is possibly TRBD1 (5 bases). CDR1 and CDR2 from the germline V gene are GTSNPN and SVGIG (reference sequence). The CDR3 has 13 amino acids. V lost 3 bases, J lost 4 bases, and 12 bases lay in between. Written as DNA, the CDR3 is TGTGCCTGGAGAGGAAGAGGGGTCTATGGCTACACCTTC. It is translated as CAWRGRGVYGYTF. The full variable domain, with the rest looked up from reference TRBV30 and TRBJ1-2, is SQTIHQWPATLVQPVGSPLSLECTVEGTSNPNLYWYRQAAGRGLQLLFYSVGIGQISSEVPQNLSASRPQDRQFILSSKKLLLSDSGFYLCAWRGRGVYGYTFGSGTRLTVV.

The CDR3 bases are TGTGCCAGCAGTGAATTCAGGGAGTGGGCCTTCTTT. This gives the protein CASSEFREWAFF. The rearrangement joins TRBV2 to TRBJ1-1, with D possibly TRBD1 on 5 matching bases. The CDR3 is made up of 12 amino acids. The V end was cut by 2 bases, the J end by 14 bases, with 15 bases between. Germline lookup yields CDR1 SNHLY and CDR2 FYNNEI.

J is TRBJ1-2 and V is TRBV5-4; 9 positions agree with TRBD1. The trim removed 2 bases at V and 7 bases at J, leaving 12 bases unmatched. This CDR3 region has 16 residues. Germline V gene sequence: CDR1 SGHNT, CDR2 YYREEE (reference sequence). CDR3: CASSFDRGKFTGGYTF. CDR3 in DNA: TGTGCCAGCAGCTTCGACAGGGGGAAATTTACGGGTGGCTACACCTTC.

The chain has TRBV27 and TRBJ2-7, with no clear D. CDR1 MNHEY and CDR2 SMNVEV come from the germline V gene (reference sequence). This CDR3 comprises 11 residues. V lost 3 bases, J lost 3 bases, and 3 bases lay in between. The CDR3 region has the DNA TGTGCCAGCAGTTTCGGCTACGAGCAGTACTTC. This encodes CASSFGYEQYF.

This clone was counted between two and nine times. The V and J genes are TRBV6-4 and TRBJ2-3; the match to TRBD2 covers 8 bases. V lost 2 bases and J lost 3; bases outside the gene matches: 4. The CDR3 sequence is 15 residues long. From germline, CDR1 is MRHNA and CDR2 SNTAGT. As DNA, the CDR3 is TGTGCCAGCAGTGACGGGGGACTAGTAACAGATACGCAGTATTTT. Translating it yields CASSDGGLVTDTQYF.

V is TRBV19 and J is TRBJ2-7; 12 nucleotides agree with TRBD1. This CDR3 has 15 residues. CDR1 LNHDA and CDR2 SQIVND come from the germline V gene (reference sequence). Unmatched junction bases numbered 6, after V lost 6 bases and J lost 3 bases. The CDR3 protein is CASSLGTGGVYEQYF. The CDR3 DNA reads TGTGCCAGTAGCCTCGGGACAGGGGGCGTCTACGAGCAGTACTTC.

Written as DNA, the CDR3 is TGTGCCAGCTCAGCAAACGACTTCGCGGGCAGGGTCGATGAGCAGTTCTTC. It specifies CASSANDFAGRVDEQFF. V is TRBV18 and J is TRBJ2-1; the D call may be TRBD1 or TRBD2 (5 bases each). The V and J ends lost 5 bases and 8 bases respectively, with 25 bases between them. CDR1 KGHSH and CDR2 LQKENI come from the germline V gene. The CDR3 contains 17 residues.

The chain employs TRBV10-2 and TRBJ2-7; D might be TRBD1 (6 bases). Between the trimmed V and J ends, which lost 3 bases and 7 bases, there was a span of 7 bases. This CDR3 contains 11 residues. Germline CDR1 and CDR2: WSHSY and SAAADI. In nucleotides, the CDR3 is TGCGCCAGCAGTGATACAGGGGAGCAGTACTTC. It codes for CASSDTGEQYF.

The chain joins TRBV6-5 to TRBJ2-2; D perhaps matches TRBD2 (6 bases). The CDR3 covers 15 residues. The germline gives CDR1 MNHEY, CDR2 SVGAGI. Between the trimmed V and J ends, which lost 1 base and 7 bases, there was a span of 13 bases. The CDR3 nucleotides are TGTGCCAGCAGTTACTTGGCGGGGCTCAGCGGGGAGCTGTTTTTT. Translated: CASSYLAGLSGELFF.